This TCR beta chain was captured by sequencing in a study of CD8+ T cells in alopecia areata (dated by TCRdb to between 2017 and 2018). About the investigation overall: Treated patients were enrolled in an open-label pilot trial of oral tofacitinib at 5 to 10 mg twice daily for moderate-to-severe alopecia areata. For the treated patients, the SALT score, which quantifies what percentage of scalp surface area is affected, served as the measure of disease severity. Tofacitinib-treated patients had biopsies at baseline and at 4 and 24 weeks of treatment, with a later scalp biopsy in several patients. To study T cell clonal expansion in alopecia areata, the researchers applied high-throughput TCRbeta sequencing to both the C3H/HeJ mouse model and human patients. In humans, TCRbeta sequencing was performed on scalp tissue and on sorted CD4+ and CD8+ peripheral blood T cells from healthy controls and from patients with patchy or totalis/universalis alopecia areata. Scalp clonality was compared across normal scalp (n=4), patchy alopecia areata scalp (n=8), and alopecia totalis/universalis scalp (n=8). Amplification of TCRbeta CDR3 regions was done by immunoSEQ multiplex PCR using 35 Vbeta forward primers and 13 Jbeta reverse primers. Tofacitinib was administered for 6 to 18 months, and 6 months of follow-up off drug were then conducted to assess delayed response and recurrence. RNA was extracted with the PAXgene miRNA kit for fixed scalp, the miRNeasy kit for PBMCs, and the RNeasy kit for mouse skin.

From the cysteine up to the phenylalanine, the CDR3 has a length of 13 residues. The entry retains the CDR3 DNA only, 39 bases that are in frame from base 1. From a lookup of the germline V gene, CDR1 and CDR2 are SGHTA and FQGNSA. Trimming removed 5 bases from V and 8 bases from J, leaving 15 bases between the germline ends. To prepare the library, the immunoSEQ multiplex PCR assay was applied. For TCR sequencing, RNA was extracted from every sample and reverse transcribed into cDNA to serve as template. SuperScript III was used to make first-strand cDNA, primed with a 2:1 mix of oligo-dT and random hexamers. A synthetic immune receptor repertoire was used to assess amplification bias, and residual bias was removed computationally. The authors processed their data as follows. After raw reads were preprocessed to remove errors, the CDR3 was defined following IMGT conventions as running from the conserved cysteine to phenylalanine. Clonality was computed by normalizing Shannon entropy by log2 of the number of productive unique TCRs and subtracting the result from 1. Whether scalp clones were CD4 or CD8 was inferred by matching scalp TCRbeta sequences against CD4 and CD8 repertoires sorted from blood. TCRdb retrieved this table from immuneACCESS and kept in-frame rearrangements only. Not all clones are present; in checked studies, unresolved V genes account for under half, and no reason is known for the remainder. V, J and clone size are taken as reported in that table, and D and trimming were inferred from the DNA itself. This sample gives around 200,000 clones in total; roughly three fifths of them show up just once. The ten largest clonotypes hold less than 0.8% of the sample.

General study outcomes and caveats: Shared TCR sequences between patients were less evident than in mice, which may be partly attributable to HLA diversity in the patient population. Unlike mouse skin, where gammadelta T cells dominate, normal human skin contains resident alphabeta T cells that get sequenced too, which complicates analysis of the scalp TCR repertoire. During tofacitinib treatment, many expanded lesional clones remained in scalp and blood, and this persistence may partly explain relapse after treatment is stopped. Tofacitinib significantly decreased scalp clonality and the number of expanded CD8+ clones among the top 100 scalp clones. Compared with normal scalp, lesional scalp had higher clonality and more expanded CD8+ clones, particularly in alopecia totalis/universalis, a pattern that suggests antigenic drive. Because the treated cohort was small and had just a single nonresponder, larger studies are needed to establish links between baseline CD8+ expansion and response.

The meaning of the sample's time point label: roughly 27 days on oral tofacitinib. The treatment or condition label of this sample denotes: oral pan-JAK inhibitor, 5-10 mg twice daily. Lesional scalp punch biopsies and peripheral blood were collected from alopecia areata patients. After PBMCs were isolated by density centrifugation and stained for CD3, CD4 and CD8, a FACSAria was used to sort CD4+ and CD8+ T cells. This clone was detected only a few times. This receptor's antigen is unknown. It has no much larger one-base neighbor in the sample; base qualities were not kept. The sequencing here drew on CD4+ T cells sorted from blood, taken at week 4, from a patient treated with tofacitinib. The receptor comes from a human donor with alopecia areata. The chain is assembled from TRBV7-2 and TRBJ1-1; the D gene cannot be resolved reliably. The CDR3 is CASSVGQPKEAFF. The DNA is TGTGCCAGCAGCGTAGGTCAACCTAAGGAAGCTTTCTTT. Beyond the CDR3, the reference TRBV7-2 and TRBJ1-1 genes provide the residues; the full variable domain reads: GAGVSQSPSNKVTEKGKDVELRCDPISGHTALYWYRQSLGQGLEFLIYFQGNSAPDKSGLPSDRFSAERTGGSVSTLTIQRTQQEDSAVYLCASSVGQPKEAFFGQGTRLTVV.